The subject of this entry is one T cell receptor (beta chain). Per the original data handling: Amplification with reference gene primers provided the estimates of nucleated cell counts. The repertoire was sequenced with immunoSEQ multiplex PCR; TCRdb's copy has only in-frame clones and lacks some. D and trimming come from the DNA, and the V and J calls and clone size come from that table. The table records about 100,000 clones, about 91% of them present only once. The data were taken from a study of blood T cell repertoires in COVID-19. Study in general: Spain, Italy and the United States supplied samples that represented acute and convalescent COVID-19. Sample material is recorded as cDNA or gDNA derived from T cells, B-cell-depleted T cells, or PBMCs.

CDR1 and CDR2 from the germline V gene are SEHNR and FQNEAQ (reference sequence). Trimming left V 0 bases short and J 8 bases short, with 10 bases between. CDR3 size: 13 residues. This TCR derives from a man between 18 and 29 years old with acute or convalescent COVID-19. The chain uses TRBV7-9 and TRBJ1-2; D unresolved. The material sequenced was peripheral blood. The chain's CDR3 is CASSLAVDGGYTF. As DNA, the CDR3 is TGTGCCAGCAGCTTAGCCGTCGATGGCGGCTACACCTTC.